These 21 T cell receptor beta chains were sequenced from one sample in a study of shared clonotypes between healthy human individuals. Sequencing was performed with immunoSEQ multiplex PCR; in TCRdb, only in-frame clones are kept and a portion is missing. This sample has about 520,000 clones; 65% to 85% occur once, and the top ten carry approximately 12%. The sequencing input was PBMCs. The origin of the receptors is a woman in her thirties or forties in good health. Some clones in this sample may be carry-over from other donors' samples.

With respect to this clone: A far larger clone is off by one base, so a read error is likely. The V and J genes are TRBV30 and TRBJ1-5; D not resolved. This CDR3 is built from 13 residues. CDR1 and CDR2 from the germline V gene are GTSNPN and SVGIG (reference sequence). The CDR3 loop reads CAWSGTGNQHQHF. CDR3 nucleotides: TGTGCCTGGAGTGGGACGGGGAATCAGCACCAGCATTTT. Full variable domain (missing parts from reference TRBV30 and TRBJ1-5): SQTIHQWPATLVQPVGSPLSLECTVEGTSNPNLYWYRQAAGRGLQLLFYSVGIGQISSEVPQNLSASRPQDRQFILSSKKLLLSDSGFYLCAWSGTGNQHQHFGDGTRLSIL.

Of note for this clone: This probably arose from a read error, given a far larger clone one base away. CDR3 amino acids: CASSQGRIVTNEKLFF. The CDR3, as DNA: TGCGCCAGCAGCCAAGGTCGGATCGTCACTAATGAAAAACTGTTTTTT. This chain links TRBV4-3 with TRBJ1-4; no reliable D call. This CDR3 has 16 residues. Germline CDR1 and CDR2: LGHNA and YSLEER. The V end lost 1 base, the J end lost 2 bases, and 11 bases lay between the germline ends.

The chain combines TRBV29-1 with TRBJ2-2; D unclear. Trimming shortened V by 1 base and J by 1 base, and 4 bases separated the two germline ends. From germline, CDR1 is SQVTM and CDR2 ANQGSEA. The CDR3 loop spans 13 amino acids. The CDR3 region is CSVEGGNTGELFF. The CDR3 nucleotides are TGCAGCGTTGAAGGCGGGAACACCGGGGAGCTGTTTTTT.

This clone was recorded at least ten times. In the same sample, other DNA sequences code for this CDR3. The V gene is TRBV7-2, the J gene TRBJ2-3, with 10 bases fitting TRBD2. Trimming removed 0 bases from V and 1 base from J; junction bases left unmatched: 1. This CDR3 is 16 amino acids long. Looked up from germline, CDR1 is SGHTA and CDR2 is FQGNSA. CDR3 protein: CASSLAGTSGTDTQYF. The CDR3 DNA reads TGTGCCAGCAGCTTAGCTGGGACTAGCGGCACAGATACGCAGTATTTT.

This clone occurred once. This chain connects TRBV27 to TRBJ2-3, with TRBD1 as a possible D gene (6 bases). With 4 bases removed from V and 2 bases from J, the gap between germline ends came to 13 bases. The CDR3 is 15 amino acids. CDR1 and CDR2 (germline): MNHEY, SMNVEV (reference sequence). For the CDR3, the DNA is TGTGCCAGCAGTTCAGCAGGGGTTTACACAGATACGCAGTATTTT. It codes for CASSSAGVYTDTQYF.

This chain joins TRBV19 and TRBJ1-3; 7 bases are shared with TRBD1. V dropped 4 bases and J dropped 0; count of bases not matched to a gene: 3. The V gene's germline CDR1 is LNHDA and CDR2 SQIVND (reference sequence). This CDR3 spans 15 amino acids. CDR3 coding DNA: TGTGCCAGTAGTAGGGGACAGACCTCTGGAAACACCATATATTTT. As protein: CASSRGQTSGNTIYF. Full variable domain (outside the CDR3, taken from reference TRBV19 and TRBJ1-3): DGGITQSPKYLFRKEGQNVTLSCEQNLNHDAMYWYRQDPGQGLRLIYYSQIVNDFQKGDIAEGYSVSREKKESFPLTVTSAQKNPTAFYLCASSRGQTSGNTIYFGEGSWLTVV.

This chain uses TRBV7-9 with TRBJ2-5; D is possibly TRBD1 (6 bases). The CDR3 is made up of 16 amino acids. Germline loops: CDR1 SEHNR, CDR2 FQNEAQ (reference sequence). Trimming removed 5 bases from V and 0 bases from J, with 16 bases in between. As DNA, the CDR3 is TGTGCCAGCAGCCCGGCCTGGACAGCCCACCAAGAGACCCAGTACTTC. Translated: CASSPAWTAHQETQYF.

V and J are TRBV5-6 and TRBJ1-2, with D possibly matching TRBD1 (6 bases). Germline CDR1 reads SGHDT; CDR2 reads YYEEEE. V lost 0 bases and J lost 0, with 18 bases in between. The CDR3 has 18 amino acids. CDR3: CASSLAGPGGQANYGYTF. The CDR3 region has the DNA TGTGCCAGCAGCTTGGCGGGCCCCGGGGGGCAAGCTAACTATGGCTACACCTTC.

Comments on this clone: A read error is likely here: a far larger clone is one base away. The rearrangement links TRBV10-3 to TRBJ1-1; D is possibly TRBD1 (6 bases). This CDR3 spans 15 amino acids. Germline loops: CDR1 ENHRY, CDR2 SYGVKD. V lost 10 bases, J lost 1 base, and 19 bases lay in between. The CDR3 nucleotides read TGTGCCAGTATACAGGGTCAAGGATGGAACACTGAAGCTTTCTTT. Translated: CASIQGQGWNTEAFF.

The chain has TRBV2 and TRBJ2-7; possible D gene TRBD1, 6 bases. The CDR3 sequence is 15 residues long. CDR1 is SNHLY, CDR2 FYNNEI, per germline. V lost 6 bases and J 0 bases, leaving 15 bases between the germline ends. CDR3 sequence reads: CASSRLGAGSYEQYF. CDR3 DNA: TGTGCCAGCAGCCGCTTGGGGGCGGGCTCCTACGAGCAGTACTTC.

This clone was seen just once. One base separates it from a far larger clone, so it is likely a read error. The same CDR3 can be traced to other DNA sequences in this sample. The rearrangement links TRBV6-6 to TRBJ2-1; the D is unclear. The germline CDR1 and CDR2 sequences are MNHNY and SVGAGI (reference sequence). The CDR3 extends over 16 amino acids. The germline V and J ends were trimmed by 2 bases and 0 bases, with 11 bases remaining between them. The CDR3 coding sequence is TGTGCCAGCAGTTACGTCTCTAGTGACTCCTACAATGAGCAGTTCTTC. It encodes CASSYVSSDSYNEQFF.

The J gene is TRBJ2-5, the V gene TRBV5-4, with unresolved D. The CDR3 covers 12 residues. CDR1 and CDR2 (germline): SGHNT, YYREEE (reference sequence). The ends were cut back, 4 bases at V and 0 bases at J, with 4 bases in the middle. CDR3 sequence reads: CASSPNQETQYF. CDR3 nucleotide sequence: TGTGCCAGCAGCCCCAACCAAGAGACCCAGTACTTC.

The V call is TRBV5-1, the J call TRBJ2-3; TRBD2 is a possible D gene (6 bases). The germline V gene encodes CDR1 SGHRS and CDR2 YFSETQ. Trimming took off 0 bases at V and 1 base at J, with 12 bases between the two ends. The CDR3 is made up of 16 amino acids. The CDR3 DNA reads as TGCGCCAGCAGCTTGGAGGTGGGAGGCGGCACAGATACGCAGTATTTT. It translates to CASSLEVGGGTDTQYF.

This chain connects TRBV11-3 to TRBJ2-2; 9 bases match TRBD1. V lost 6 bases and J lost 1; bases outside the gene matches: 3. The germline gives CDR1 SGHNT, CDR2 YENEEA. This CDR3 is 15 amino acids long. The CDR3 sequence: CASSMTGGNTGELFF. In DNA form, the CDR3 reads TGTGCCAGCAGTATGACAGGGGGGAACACCGGGGAGCTGTTTTTT. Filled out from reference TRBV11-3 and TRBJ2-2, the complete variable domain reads EAGVVQSPRYKIIEKKQPVAFWCNPISGHNTLYWYLQNLGQGPELLIRYENEEAVDDSQLPKDRFSAERLKGVDSTLKIQPAELGDSAVYLCASSMTGGNTGELFFGEGSRLTVL.

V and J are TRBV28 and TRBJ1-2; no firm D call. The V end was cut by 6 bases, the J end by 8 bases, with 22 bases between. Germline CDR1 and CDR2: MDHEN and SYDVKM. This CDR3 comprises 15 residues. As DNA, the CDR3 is TGTGCCAGCAGACCCCCCCTCGGCGGGATGGGGGGCTACACCTTC. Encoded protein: CASRPPLGGMGGYTF.

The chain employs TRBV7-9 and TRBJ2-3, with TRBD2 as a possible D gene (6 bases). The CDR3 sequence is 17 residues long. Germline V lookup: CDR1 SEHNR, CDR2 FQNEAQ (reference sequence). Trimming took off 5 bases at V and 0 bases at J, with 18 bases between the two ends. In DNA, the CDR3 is TGTGCCAGCAGCCCCCCCCCAACGGGACTGAGCACAGATACGCAGTATTTT. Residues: CASSPPPTGLSTDTQYF.

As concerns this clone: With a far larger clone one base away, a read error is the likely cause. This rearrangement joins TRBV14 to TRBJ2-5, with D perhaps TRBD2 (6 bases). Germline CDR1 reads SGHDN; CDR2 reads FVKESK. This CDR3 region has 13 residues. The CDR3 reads CASSPHGGETQHF. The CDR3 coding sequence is TGTGCCAGCAGCCCTCACGGAGGGGAGACCCAGCACTTC.

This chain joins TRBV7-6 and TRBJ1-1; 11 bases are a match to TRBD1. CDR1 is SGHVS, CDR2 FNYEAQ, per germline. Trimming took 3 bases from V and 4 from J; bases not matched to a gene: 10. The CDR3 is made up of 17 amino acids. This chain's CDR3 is CASSLTGTGGAGTEAFF. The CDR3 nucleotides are TGTGCCAGCAGCTTGACCGGGACAGGGGGTGCTGGCACTGAAGCTTTCTTT.

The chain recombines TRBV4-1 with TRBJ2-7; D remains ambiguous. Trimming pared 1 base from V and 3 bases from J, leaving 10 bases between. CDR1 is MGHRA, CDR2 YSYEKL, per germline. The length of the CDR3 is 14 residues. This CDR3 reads CASSQGAQDYEQYF. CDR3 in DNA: TGCGCCAGCAGCCAAGGGGCGCAGGACTACGAGCAGTACTTC.

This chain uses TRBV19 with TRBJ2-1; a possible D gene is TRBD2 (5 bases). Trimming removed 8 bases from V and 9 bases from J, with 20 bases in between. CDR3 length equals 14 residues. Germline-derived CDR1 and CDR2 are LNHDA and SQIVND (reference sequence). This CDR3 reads CASAEGIDGVEQFF. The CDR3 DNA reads TGTGCCAGTGCAGAGGGAATCGACGGTGTTGAGCAGTTCTTC.

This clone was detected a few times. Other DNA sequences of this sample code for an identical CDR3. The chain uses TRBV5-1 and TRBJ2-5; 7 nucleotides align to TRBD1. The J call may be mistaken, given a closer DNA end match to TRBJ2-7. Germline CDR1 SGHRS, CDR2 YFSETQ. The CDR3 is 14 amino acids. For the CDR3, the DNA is TGCGCCAGCAGCTTGGGGACAGGAGGCTACGAGCAGTACTTC. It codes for CASSLGTGGYEQYF.